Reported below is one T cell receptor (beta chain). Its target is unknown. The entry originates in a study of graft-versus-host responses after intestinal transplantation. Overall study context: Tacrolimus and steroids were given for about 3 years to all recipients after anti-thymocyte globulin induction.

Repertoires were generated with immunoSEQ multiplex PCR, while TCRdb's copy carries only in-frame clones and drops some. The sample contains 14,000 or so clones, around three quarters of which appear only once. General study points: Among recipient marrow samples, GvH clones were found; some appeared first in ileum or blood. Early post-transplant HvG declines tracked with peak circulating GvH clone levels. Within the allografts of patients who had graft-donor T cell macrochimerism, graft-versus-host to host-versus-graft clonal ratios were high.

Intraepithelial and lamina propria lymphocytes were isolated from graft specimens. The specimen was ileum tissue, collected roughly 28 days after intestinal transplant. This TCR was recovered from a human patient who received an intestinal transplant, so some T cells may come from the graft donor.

The CDR3: CASSSTGLALETQYF. The CDR3 region has the DNA TGTGCCAGCAGTTCCACCGGACTGGCTCTCGAGACCCAGTACTTC. The chain combines TRBV27 with TRBJ2-5, with D possibly matching TRBD2 (5 bases). The CDR3 spans 15 residues. CDR1 and CDR2 (germline): MNHEY, SMNVEV (reference sequence). Deletions cut 4 bases from V and 5 bases from J, with 17 bases between.